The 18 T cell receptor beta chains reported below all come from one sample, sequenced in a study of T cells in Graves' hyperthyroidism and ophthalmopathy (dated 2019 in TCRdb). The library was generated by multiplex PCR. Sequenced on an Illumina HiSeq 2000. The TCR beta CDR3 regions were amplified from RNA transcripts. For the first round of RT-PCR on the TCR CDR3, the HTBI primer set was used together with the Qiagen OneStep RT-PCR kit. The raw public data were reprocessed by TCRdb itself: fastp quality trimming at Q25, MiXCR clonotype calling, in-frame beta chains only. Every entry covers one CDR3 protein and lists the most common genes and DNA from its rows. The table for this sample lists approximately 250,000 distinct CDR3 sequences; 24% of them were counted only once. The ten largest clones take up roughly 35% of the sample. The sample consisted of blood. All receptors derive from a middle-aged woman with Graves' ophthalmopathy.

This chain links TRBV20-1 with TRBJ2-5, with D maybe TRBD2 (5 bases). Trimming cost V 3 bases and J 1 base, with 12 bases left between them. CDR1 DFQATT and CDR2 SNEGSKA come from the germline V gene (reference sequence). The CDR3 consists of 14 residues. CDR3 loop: CSASIGLFQETQYF. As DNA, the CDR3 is TGCAGTGCTAGTATAGGACTGTTCCAAGAGACCCAGTACTTC.

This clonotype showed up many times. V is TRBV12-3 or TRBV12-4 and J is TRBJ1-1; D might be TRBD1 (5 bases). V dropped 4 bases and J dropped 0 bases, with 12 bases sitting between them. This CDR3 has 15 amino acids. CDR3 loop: CASSYDRDMNTEAFF. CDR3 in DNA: TGTGCCAGCAGTTACGACAGAGACATGAACACTGAAGCTTTCTTT.

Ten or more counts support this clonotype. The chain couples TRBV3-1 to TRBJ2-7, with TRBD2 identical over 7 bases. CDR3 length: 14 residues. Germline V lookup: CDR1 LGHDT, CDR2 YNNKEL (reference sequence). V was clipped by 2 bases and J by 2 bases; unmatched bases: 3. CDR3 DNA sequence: TGTGCCAGCAGCCAAAGCGGGGCAACCTACGAGCAGTACTTC. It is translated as CASSQSGATYEQYF.

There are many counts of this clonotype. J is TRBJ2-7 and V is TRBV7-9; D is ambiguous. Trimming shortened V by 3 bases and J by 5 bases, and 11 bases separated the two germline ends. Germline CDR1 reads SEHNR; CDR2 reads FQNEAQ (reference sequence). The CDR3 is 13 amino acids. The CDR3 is CASSFIGSHEQYF. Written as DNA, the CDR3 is TGTGCCAGCAGCTTCATCGGTTCCCACGAGCAGTACTTC. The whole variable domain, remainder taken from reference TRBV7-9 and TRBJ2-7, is DTGVSQNPRHKITKRGQNVTFRCDPISEHNRLYWYRQTLGQGPEFLTYFQNEAQLEKSRLLSDRFSAERPKGSFSTLEIQRTEQGDSAMYLCASSFIGSHEQYFGPGTRLTVT.

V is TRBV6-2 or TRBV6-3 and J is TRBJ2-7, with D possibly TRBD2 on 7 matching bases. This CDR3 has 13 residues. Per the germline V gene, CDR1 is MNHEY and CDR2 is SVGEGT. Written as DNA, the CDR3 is TGTGCATCGACGGACAGTGGGACTAATGAGCAGTACTTC. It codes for CASTDSGTNEQYF.

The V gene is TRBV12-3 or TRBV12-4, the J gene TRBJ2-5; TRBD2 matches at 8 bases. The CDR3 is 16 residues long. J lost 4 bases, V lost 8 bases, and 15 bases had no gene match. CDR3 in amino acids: CASDPVGGGWGETQYF. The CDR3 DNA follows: TGTGCCAGCGATCCTGTAGGCGGGGGGTGGGGAGAGACCCAGTACTTC.

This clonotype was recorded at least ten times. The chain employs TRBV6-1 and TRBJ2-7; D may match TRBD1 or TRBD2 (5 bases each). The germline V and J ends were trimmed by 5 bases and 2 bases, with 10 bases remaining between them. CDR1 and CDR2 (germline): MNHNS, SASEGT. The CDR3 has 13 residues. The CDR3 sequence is CASSKGTPYEQYF. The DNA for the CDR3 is TGTGCCAGCAGTAAGGGGACGCCCTACGAGCAGTACTTC.

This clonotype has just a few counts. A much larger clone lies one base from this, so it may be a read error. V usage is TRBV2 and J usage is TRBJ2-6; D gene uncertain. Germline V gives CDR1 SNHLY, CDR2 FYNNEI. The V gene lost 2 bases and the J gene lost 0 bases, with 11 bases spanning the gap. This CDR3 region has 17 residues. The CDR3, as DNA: TGTGCCAGCAGTGAAAGACGGGTTATCTCTGGGGCCAACGTCCTGACTTTC. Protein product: CASSERRVISGANVLTF.

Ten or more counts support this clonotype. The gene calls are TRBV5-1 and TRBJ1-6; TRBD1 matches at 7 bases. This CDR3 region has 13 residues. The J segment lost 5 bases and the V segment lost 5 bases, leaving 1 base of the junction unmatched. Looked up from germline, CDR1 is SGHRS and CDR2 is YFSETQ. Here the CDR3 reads CASRGQDNSPLHF. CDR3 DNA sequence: TGCGCCAGCAGAGGACAGGATAATTCACCCCTCCACTTT.

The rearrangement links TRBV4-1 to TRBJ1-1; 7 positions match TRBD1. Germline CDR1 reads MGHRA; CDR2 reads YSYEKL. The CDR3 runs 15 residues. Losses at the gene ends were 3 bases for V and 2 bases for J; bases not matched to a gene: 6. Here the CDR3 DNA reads TGCGCCAGCAGCCAGCGAGGGACAGCTAACACTGAAGCTTTCTTT. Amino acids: CASSQRGTANTEAFF.

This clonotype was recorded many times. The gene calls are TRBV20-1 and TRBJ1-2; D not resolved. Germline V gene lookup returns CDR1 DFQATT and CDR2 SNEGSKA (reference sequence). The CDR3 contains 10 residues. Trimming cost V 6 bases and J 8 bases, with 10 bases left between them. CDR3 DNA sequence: TGCAGTGCCCCGCGGGCGGGCTACACCTTC. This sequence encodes CSAPRAGYTF.

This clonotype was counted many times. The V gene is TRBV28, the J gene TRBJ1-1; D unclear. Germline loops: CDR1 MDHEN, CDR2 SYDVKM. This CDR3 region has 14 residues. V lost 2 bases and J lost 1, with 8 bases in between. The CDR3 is CASSLGGWNTEAFF. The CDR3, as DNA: TGTGCCAGCAGTTTAGGCGGCTGGAACACTGAAGCTTTCTTT. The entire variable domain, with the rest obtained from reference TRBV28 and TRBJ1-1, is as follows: DVKVTQSSRYLVKRTGEKVFLECVQDMDHENMFWYRQDPGLGLRLIYFSYDVKMKEKGDIPEGYSVSREKKERFSLILESASTNQTSMYLCASSLGGWNTEAFFGQGTRLTVV.

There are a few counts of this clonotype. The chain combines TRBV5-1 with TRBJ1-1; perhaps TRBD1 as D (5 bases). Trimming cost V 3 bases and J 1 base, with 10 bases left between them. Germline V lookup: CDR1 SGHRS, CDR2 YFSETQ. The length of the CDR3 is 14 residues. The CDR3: CASSWNGQNTEAFF. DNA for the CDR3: TGCGCCAGCAGCTGGAATGGACAGAACACTGAAGCTTTCTTT.

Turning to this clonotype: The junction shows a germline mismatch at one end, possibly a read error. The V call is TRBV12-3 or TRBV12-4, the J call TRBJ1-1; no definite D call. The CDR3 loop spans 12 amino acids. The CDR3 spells CASSYINTEAFF. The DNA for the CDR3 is TGTGCCAGCAGCTATATAAACACTGAGGCTTTCTTT.

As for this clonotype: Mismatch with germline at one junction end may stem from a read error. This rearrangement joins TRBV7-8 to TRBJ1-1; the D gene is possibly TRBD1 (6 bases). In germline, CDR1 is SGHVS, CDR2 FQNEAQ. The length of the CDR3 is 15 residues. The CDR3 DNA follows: TGTGCCAGCAGCTTGGGGGCTAGGACGAGAACTGAAGCTTTATTT. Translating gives CASSLGARTRTEALF. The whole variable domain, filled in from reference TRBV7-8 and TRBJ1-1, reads GAGVSQSPRYKVAKRGQDVALRCDPISGHVSLFWYQQALGQGPEFLTYFQNEAQLDKSGLPSDRFFAERPEGSVSTLKIQRTQQEDSAVYLCASSLGARTRTEALFGQGTRLTVV.

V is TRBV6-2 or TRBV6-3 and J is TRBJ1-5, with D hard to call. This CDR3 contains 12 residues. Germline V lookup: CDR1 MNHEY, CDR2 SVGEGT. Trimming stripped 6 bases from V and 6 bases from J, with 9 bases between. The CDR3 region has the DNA TGTGCCAGCAGGCCCGAGGGTCAGCCCCAGCATTTT. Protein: CASRPEGQPQHF.

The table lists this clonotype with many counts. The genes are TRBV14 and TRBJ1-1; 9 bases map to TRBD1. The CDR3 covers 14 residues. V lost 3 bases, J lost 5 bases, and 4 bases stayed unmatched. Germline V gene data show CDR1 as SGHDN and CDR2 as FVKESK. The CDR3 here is CASSQTGQGTEAFF. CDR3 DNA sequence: TGTGCCAGCAGCCAGACCGGACAGGGGACTGAAGCTTTCTTT.

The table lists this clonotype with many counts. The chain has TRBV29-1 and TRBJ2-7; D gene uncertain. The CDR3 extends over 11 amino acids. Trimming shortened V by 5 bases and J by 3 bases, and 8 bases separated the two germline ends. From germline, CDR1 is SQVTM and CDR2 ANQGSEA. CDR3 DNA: TGCAGCGTTCAACAGTTCTACGAGCAGTACTTC. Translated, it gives CSVQQFYEQYF.